The following is a T cell receptor beta chain sequence with its context. The protocol was immunoSEQ multiplex PCR, while the TCRdb copy is restricted to in-frame clones and leaves out a portion. The sample shows more than 250,000 clones, 87% of them seen only once. The data stem from a study of blood T cell repertoires in COVID-19. The length of the CDR3 is 19 residues. V was clipped by 6 bases and J by 1 base, with 25 bases between them. Germline values: CDR1 SNHLY, CDR2 FYNNEI. Recovery meant two consecutive negative NP/OP PCR tests, professional clearance, or resolved symptoms. The chain is built from TRBV2 and TRBJ1-3; D perhaps matches TRBD1 (6 bases). The sequenced sample consisted of PBMCs or T cells enriched from blood (not recorded which). This receptor was taken from a woman aged 25 to 39 who had recovered from COVID-19. Written as DNA, the CDR3 is TGTGCCAGCAGACGATCCGGAGGCCGACAGGTCAGGTCTGGAAACACCATATATTTT. Translation gives CASRRSGGRQVRSGNTIYF.